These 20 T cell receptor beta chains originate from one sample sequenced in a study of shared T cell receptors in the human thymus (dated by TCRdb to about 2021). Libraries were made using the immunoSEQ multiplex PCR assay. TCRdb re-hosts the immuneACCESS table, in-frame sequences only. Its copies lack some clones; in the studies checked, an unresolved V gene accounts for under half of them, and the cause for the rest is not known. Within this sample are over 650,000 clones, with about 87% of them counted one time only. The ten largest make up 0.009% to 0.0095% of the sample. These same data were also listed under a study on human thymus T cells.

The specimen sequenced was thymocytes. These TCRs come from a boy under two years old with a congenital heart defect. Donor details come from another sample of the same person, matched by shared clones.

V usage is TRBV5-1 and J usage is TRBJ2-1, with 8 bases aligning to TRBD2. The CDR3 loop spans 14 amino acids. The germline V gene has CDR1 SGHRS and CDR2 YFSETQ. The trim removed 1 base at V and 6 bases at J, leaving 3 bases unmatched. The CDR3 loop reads CASSLRLAGNEQFF. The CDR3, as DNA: TGCGCCAGCAGCTTGCGGCTAGCGGGCAATGAGCAGTTCTTC.

The CDR3 DNA is TGTGCCAGCAGCTTGGGGGTCAGGGCTGGAAACACCATATATTTT. Translating it yields CASSLGVRAGNTIYF. This chain uses TRBV5-6 with TRBJ1-3; D possibly corresponds to TRBD1 (5 bases). V dropped 0 bases and J dropped 2 bases, with 9 bases sitting between them. The CDR3 contains 15 residues. From germline, CDR1 is SGHDT and CDR2 YYEEEE. Full variable domain (outside the CDR3, taken from reference TRBV5-6 and TRBJ1-3): DAGVTQSPTHLIKTRGQQVTLRCSPKSGHDTVSWYQQALGQGPQFIFQYYEEEERQRGNFPDRFSGHQFPNYSSELNVNALLLGDSALYLCASSLGVRAGNTIYFGEGSWLTVV.

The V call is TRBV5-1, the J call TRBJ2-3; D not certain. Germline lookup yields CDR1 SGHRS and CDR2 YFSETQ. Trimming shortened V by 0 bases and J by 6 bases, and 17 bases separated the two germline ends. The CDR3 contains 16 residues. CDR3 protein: CASSLGRRSLFDTQYF. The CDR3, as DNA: TGCGCCAGCAGCTTGGGACGGCGGTCCCTCTTTGATACGCAGTATTTT.

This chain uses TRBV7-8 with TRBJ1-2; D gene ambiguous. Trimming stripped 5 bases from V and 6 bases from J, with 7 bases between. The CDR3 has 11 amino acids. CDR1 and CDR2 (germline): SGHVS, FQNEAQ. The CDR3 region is CASSPPNGYTF. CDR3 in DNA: TGTGCCAGCAGCCCCCCCAATGGCTACACCTTC.

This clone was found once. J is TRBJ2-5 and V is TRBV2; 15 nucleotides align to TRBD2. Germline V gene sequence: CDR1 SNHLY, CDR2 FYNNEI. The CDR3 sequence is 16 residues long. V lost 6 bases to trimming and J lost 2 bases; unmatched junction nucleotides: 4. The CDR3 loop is CASSGTSGGNQETQYF. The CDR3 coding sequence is TGTGCCAGCAGCGGGACTAGCGGGGGGAATCAAGAGACCCAGTACTTC.

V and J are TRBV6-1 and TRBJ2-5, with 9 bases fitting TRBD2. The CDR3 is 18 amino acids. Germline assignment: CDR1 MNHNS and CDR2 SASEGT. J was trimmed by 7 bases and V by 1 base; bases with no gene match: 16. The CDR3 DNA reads TGTGCCAGCAGTGAAGGGAGGAGGGCTAGCGGGGATTTAGTGACCCAGTACTTC. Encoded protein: CASSEGRRASGDLVTQYF.

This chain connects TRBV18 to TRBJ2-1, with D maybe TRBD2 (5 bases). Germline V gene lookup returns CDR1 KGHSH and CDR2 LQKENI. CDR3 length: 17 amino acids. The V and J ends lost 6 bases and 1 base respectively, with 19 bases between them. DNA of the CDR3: TGTGCCAGCTCCCCGGGTAGCGTTTCCGGGTCCTACAATGAGCAGTTCTTC. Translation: CASSPGSVSGSYNEQFF. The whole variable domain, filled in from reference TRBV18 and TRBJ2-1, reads NAGVMQNPRHLVRRRGQEARLRCSPMKGHSHVYWYRQLPEEGLKFMVYLQKENIIDESGMPKERFSAEFPKEGPSILRIQQVVRGDSAAYFCASSPGSVSGSYNEQFFGPGTRLTVL.

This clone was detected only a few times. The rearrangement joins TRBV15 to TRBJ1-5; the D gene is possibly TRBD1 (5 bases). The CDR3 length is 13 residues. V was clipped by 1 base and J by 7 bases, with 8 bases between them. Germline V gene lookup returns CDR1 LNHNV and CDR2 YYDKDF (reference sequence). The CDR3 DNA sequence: TGTGCCACCAGCAGAGTGGGGCGACAGCCCCAGCATTTT. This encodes CATSRVGRQPQHF. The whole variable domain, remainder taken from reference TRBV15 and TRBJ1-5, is DAMVIQNPRYQVTQFGKPVTLSCSQTLNHNVMYWYQQKSSQAPKLLFHYYDKDFNNEADTPDNFQSRRPNTSFCFLDIRSPGLGDTAMYLCATSRVGRQPQHFGDGTRLSIL.

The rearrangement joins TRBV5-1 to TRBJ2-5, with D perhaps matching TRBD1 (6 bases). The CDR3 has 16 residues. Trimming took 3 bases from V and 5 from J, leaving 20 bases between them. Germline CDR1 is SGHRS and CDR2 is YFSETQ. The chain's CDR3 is CASSSLLQGVGETQYF. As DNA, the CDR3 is TGCGCCAGCAGCTCCCTCCTACAGGGCGTCGGGGAGACCCAGTACTTC.

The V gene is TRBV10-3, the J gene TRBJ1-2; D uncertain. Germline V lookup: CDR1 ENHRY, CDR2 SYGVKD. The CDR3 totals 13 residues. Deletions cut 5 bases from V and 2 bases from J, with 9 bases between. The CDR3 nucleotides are TGTGCCATCAGTCGCGGGGTCAACTATGGCTACACCTTC. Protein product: CAISRGVNYGYTF.

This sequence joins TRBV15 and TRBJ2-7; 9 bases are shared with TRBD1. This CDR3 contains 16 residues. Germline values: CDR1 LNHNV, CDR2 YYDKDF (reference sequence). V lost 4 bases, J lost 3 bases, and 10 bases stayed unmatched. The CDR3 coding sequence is TGTGCCACCAGCAAATTTACAGGGGGCGGCTTCTACGAGCAGTACTTC. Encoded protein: CATSKFTGGGFYEQYF.

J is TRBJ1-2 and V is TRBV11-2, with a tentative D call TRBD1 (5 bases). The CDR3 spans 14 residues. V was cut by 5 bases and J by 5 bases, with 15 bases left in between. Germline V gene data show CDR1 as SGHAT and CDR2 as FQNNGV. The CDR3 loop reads CASSPLGGRYGYTF. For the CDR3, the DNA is TGTGCCAGCAGCCCCCTCGGGGGGAGGTATGGCTACACCTTC. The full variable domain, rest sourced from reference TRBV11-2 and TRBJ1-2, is EAGVAQSPRYKIIEKRQSVAFWCNPISGHATLYWYQQILGQGPKLLIQFQNNGVVDDSQLPKDRFSAERLKGVDSTLKIQPAKLEDSAVYLCASSPLGGRYGYTFGSGTRLTVV.

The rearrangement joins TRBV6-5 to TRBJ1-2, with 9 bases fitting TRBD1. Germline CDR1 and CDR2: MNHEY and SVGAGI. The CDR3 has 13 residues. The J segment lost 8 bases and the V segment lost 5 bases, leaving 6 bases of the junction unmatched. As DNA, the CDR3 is TGTGCCAGCAGTGAACAGGGGGCCGGAGGCTACACCTTC. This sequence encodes CASSEQGAGGYTF.

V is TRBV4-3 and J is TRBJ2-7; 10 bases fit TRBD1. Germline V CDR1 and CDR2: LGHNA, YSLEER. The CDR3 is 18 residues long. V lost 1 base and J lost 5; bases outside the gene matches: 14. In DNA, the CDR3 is TGCGCCAGCAGCCAAGGTAGGGTAGGACAGGGGGGCAACCACGAGCAGTACTTC. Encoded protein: CASSQGRVGQGGNHEQYF.

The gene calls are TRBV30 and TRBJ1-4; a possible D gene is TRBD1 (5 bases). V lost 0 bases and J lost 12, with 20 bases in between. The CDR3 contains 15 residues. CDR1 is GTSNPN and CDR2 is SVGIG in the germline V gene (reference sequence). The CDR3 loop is CAWSVHSRRGGELFF. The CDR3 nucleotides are TGTGCCTGGAGTGTACACAGTCGTCGCGGGGGAGAACTGTTTTTT.

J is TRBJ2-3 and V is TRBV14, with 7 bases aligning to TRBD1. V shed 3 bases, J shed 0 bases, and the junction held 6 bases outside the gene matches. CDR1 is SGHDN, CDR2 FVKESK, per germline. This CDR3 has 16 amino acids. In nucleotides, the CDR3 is TGTGCCAGCAGCCAGACCGGGACAGTAAGCACAGATACGCAGTATTTT. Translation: CASSQTGTVSTDTQYF.

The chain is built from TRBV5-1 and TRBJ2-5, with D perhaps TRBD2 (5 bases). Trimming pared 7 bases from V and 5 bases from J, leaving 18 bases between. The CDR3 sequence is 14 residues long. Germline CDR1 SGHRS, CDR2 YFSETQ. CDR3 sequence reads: CASFPPGRGETQYF. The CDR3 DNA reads TGCGCCAGCTTTCCCCCGGGGAGAGGGGAGACCCAGTACTTC.

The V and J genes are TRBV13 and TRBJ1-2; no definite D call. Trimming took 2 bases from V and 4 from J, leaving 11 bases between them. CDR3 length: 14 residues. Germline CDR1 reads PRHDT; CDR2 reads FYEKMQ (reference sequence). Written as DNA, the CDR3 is TGTGCCAGCAGCTTACTCAGGCACTTCTATGGCTACACCTTC. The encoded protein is CASSLLRHFYGYTF.

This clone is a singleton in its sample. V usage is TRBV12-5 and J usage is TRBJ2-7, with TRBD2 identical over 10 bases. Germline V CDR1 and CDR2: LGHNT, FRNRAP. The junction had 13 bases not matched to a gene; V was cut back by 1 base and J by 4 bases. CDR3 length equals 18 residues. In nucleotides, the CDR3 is TGTGCTAGTGGTTTGGAGCGGGAGGGCCTGGTAAAGTCTTACGAGCAGTACTTC. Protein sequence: CASGLEREGLVKSYEQYF.

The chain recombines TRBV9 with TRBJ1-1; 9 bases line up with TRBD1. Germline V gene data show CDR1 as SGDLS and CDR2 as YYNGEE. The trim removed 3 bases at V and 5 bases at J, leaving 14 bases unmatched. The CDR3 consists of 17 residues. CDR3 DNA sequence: TGTGCCAGCAGCGCCGTGGGTAACCGGGACAGGGATACTGAAGCTTTCTTT. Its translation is CASSAVGNRDRDTEAFF.